Shown below are 6 T cell receptor beta chains from a single sample sequenced in a study of T cells in Graves' hyperthyroidism and ophthalmopathy. TCR beta CDR3 sequences were amplified from RNA transcripts. The HTBI primer set drove a first-round RT-PCR of the TCR CDR3. TCRdb used MiXCR to reprocess the multiplex PCR reads, holding one entry per CDR3 protein. The repertoire has roughly 380,000 distinct CDR3 sequences, approximately 15% of them found once; the top ten carry 9.5% to 11%. The sequencing sample was made of blood. The receptors stem from a woman aged 60-70 years with Graves' hyperthyroidism.

This clonotype has a count of ten or more. This chain uses TRBV12-3 or TRBV12-4 with TRBJ2-7, with 8 bases that match TRBD1. V dropped 6 bases and J dropped 6; count of bases not matched to a gene: 10. This CDR3 spans 14 amino acids. In DNA, the CDR3 is TGTGCCAGCAGAACCCGACAGGGGTGGGGCGAGCAGTACTTC. It yields the protein CASRTRQGWGEQYF.

J is TRBJ1-1 and V is TRBV18; a weak D match, TRBD1 (6 bases). Germline V gene sequence: CDR1 KGHSH, CDR2 LQKENI. The CDR3 covers 13 residues. Between the trimmed V and J ends, which lost 4 bases and 7 bases, there was a span of 13 bases. This CDR3 is CASSLNSRGEAFF. CDR3 DNA: TGTGCCAGCTCACTAAACTCCAGGGGTGAAGCTTTCTTT. The full variable domain, with the rest looked up from reference TRBV18 and TRBJ1-1, is NAGVMQNPRHLVRRRGQEARLRCSPMKGHSHVYWYRQLPEEGLKFMVYLQKENIIDESGMPKERFSAEFPKEGPSILRIQQVVRGDSAAYFCASSLNSRGEAFFGQGTRLTVV.

On this clonotype itself: A read error may explain this, as a much larger clone is one base away. The chain uses TRBV12-3 or TRBV12-4 and TRBJ1-2; 10 bases map to TRBD1. V lost 9 bases and J lost 6; bases outside the gene matches: 1. The CDR3 is 11 amino acids. The CDR3 loop is CARTGGHGYTF. CDR3 nucleotides: TGTGCCAGGACAGGGGGCCATGGCTACACCTTC.

This clonotype is categorized as medium-sized. CDR3 residues: CSAAGTGGRSYEQYF. The CDR3 coding sequence is TGCAGTGCGGCCGGGACAGGGGGCCGATCCTACGAGCAGTACTTC. This chain joins TRBV20-1 and TRBJ2-7, with 12 bases aligning to TRBD1. The germline gives CDR1 DFQATT, CDR2 SNEGSKA (reference sequence). The CDR3 is made up of 15 amino acids. With V trimmed by 6 bases and J by 1 base, 7 bases remained unmatched.

This chain connects TRBV20-1 to TRBJ2-3, with 8 bases that match TRBD1. J lost 4 bases, V lost 3 bases, and 12 bases had no gene match. This CDR3 comprises 16 residues. Germline values: CDR1 DFQATT, CDR2 SNEGSKA (reference sequence). The DNA of the CDR3 is TGCAGTGCTAGCACATACTGGGCAGGGGGCGCAGATACGCAGTATTTT. Translating it yields CSASTYWAGGADTQYF.

This clonotype was seen a handful of times. At one of its ends the junction is not consistent with the germline gene, which may arise from a read error. The V call is TRBV6-2 or TRBV6-3, the J call TRBJ2-7; D ambiguous. This CDR3 is built from 16 residues. Germline CDR1 is MNHEY and CDR2 is SVGEGT. The DNA of the CDR3 is TGTGCCAGCAGTTACGATGCCCCGTCGCGCTCCTACGTGCAGTACTTC. Translating it yields CASSYDAPSRSYVQYF.